One and the same sample provided the 15 T cell receptor beta chains below, sequenced in a study of T cell responses to AZD1222 COVID-19 vaccine. Sequencing used immunoSEQ multiplex PCR; TCRdb keeps in-frame clones, though not all of them. The data show 86,000 or so clones, about 86% seen once. The sequencing used peripheral blood, collected 28 days after the second AZD1222 dose. These receptors were taken from an adult who received the AZD1222 COVID-19 vaccine.

Comments on this clone: One end of the junction varies from germline; a read error may be responsible. V gene TRBV19 combines with J gene TRBJ2-7; either TRBD1 or TRBD2 may supply D (6 bases each). The V gene's germline CDR1 is LNHDA and CDR2 SQIVND (reference sequence). The CDR3 is 16 residues long. The CDR3 sequence is CASSSPPYGGSNEQYF. In DNA, the CDR3 is TGTGCCAGTAGCTCCCCGCCGTACGGGGGCTCCAACGAGCAGTACTTC.

The chain has TRBV3-1 (or the pseudogene TRBV3-2) and TRBJ2-7; D possibly corresponds to TRBD1 (6 bases). Germline CDR1 is LGHDT and CDR2 is YNNKEL (reference sequence). V lost 2 bases and J 2 bases, leaving 10 bases between the germline ends. This CDR3 spans 14 amino acids. DNA for the CDR3: TGTGCCAGCAGCCAATCCAGGGACACCTACGAGCAGTACTTC. Encoded protein: CASSQSRDTYEQYF.

V and J are TRBV10-3 and TRBJ1-2; TRBD1 matches at 8 bases. The CDR3 has 14 residues. The V and J ends lost 6 bases and 1 base, in that order; junction bases with no gene match: 4. Germline CDR1 reads ENHRY; CDR2 reads SYGVKD. DNA for the CDR3: TGTGCCATCAGATCAGGACAGGGTAACTATGGCTACACCTTC. Protein sequence: CAIRSGQGNYGYTF.

This chain joins TRBV4-3 and TRBJ1-5, with D possibly matching TRBD1 (5 bases). This CDR3 spans 15 amino acids. V was shortened by 0 bases and J by 7 bases, with 13 bases between the two germline ends. Germline V gene sequence: CDR1 LGHNA, CDR2 YSLEER. The CDR3 spells CASSQDRGGGQPQHF. The CDR3 nucleotides read TGCGCCAGCAGCCAAGATCGGGGGGGAGGGCAGCCCCAGCATTTT.

This clone has just one count. The V gene is TRBV27, the J gene TRBJ1-3, with a possible D match to TRBD1 (5 bases). Between the trimmed V and J ends, which lost 10 bases and 0 bases, there was a span of 13 bases. The germline gives CDR1 MNHEY, CDR2 SMNVEV (reference sequence). The CDR3 extends over 14 amino acids. The CDR3 spells CATRVSYSGNTIYF. The CDR3 DNA reads TGTGCCACCAGGGTCTCCTACTCTGGAAACACCATATATTTT.

The chain uses TRBV3-1 (or the pseudogene TRBV3-2) and TRBJ1-3, with D possibly matching TRBD1 (6 bases). CDR1 LGHDT and CDR2 YNNKEL come from the germline V gene (reference sequence). The V gene lost 5 bases and the J gene lost 1 base, with 9 bases spanning the gap. The CDR3 extends over 14 amino acids. The CDR3 sequence is CASSSGTSGNTIYF. The CDR3 DNA is TGTGCCAGCAGCTCCGGGACATCTGGAAACACCATATATTTT.

This clone was seen a few times. V is TRBV28 and J is TRBJ2-7; TRBD2 matches at 8 bases. This CDR3 spans 14 amino acids. The J segment lost 1 base and the V segment lost 5 bases, leaving 4 bases of the junction unmatched. The germline V gene has CDR1 MDHEN and CDR2 SYDVKM. In DNA form, the CDR3 reads TGTGCCAGCAGTCTAGCGGGTCTTTCCTACGAGCAGTACTTC. Translating gives CASSLAGLSYEQYF. Combining the CDR3 with reference TRBV28 and TRBJ2-7 gives the whole variable domain DVKVTQSSRYLVKRTGEKVFLECVQDMDHENMFWYRQDPGLGLRLIYFSYDVKMKEKGDIPEGYSVSREKKERFSLILESASTNQTSMYLCASSLAGLSYEQYFGPGTRLTVT.

CDR3 in DNA: TGTGCCAGCAGGGGTTCGAACACCGGGGAGCTGTTTTTT. Amino acids: CASRGSNTGELFF. The V gene is TRBV7-9, the J gene TRBJ2-2, with D uncertain. V lost 6 bases, J lost 0 bases, and 5 bases lay in between. The CDR3 has 13 residues. Looked up from germline, CDR1 is SEHNR and CDR2 is FQNEAQ (reference sequence).

This chain connects TRBV19 to TRBJ1-5, with a possible D match to TRBD1 (5 bases). CDR3 size: 15 residues. V lost 6 bases to trimming and J lost 1 base, with 13 bases between them. CDR1 and CDR2 (germline): LNHDA, SQIVND (reference sequence). The CDR3 protein is CASRATGRSNQPQHF. As DNA, the CDR3 is TGTGCCAGTAGGGCCACGGGACGCAGCAATCAGCCCCAGCATTTT.

The chain carries TRBV25-1 and TRBJ2-1; the match to TRBD2 covers 9 bases. The CDR3 totals 14 residues. Trimming cost V 6 bases and J 7 bases; bases outside gene matches: 7. The germline V gene encodes CDR1 MGHDK and CDR2 SYGVNS. The CDR3 coding sequence is TGTGCCAGCAGGACTAGCGGAGGGGGGAATGAGCAGTTCTTC. It translates to CASRTSGGGNEQFF.

J is TRBJ2-2 and V is TRBV10-3, with TRBD2 matching 14 bases. Germline assignment: CDR1 ENHRY and CDR2 SYGVKD. CDR3 length: 18 residues. With 4 bases clipped from V and 5 bases from J, the junction kept 9 bases outside the gene matches. The CDR3 protein is CAISGRGTSGSDTGELFF. In DNA form, the CDR3 reads TGTGCCATCAGTGGGCGGGGGACTAGCGGGAGTGATACCGGGGAGCTGTTTTTT.

This clone was detected once. V usage is TRBV29-1 and J usage is TRBJ1-2; the D gene is possibly TRBD1 (5 bases). The germline V and J ends were trimmed by 7 bases and 6 bases, with 15 bases remaining between them. The germline gives CDR1 SQVTM, CDR2 ANQGSEA. This CDR3 spans 12 amino acids. DNA for the CDR3: TGCAGCGATGCCGGGACTTTACATGGCTACACCTTC. This sequence encodes CSDAGTLHGYTF. Using reference TRBV29-1 and TRBJ1-2 for the parts outside the CDR3, the full variable domain is SAVISQKPSRDICQRGTSLTIQCQVDSQVTMMFWYRQQPGQSLTLIATANQGSEATYESGFVIDKFPISRPNLTFSTLTVSNMSPEDSSIYLCSDAGTLHGYTFGSGTRLTVV.

The chain joins TRBV6-2 or TRBV6-3 to TRBJ2-7; either TRBD1 or TRBD2 may fit D (5 bases each). V was trimmed by 2 bases and J by 4 bases, leaving 15 bases between them. This CDR3 is 15 amino acids long. In germline, CDR1 is MNHEY, CDR2 SVGEGT. CDR3 DNA sequence: TGTGCCAGCAGTTACCCCGGGACGCATTCTTACGAGCAGTACTTC. The encoded protein is CASSYPGTHSYEQYF.

The V gene is TRBV7-9, the J gene TRBJ2-3; D may be TRBD1 or TRBD2 (5 bases each). Trimming removed 5 bases at V and 4 bases at J, with 10 bases between. CDR1 is SEHNR and CDR2 is FQNEAQ in the germline V gene (reference sequence). The CDR3 loop spans 13 amino acids. CDR3 nucleotides: TGTGCCAGCAGCGCAAAGGGACCAGATACGCAGTATTTT. Protein product: CASSAKGPDTQYF.

The chain links TRBV25-1 to TRBJ2-3, with no clear D. The CDR3 consists of 10 residues. In germline, CDR1 is MGHDK, CDR2 SYGVNS. V gave up 8 bases and J gave up 6 bases, with 6 bases separating them. The CDR3 loop reads CASYGDTQYF. Written as DNA, the CDR3 is TGTGCCAGCTACGGCGATACGCAGTATTTT. The complete variable domain, with remaining parts taken from reference TRBV25-1 and TRBJ2-3, reads EADIYQTPRYLVIGTGKKITLECSQTMGHDKMYWYQQDPGMELHLIHYSYGVNSTEKGDLSSESTVSRIRTEHFPLTLESARPSHTSQYLCASYGDTQYFGPGTRLTVL.